This T cell receptor (beta chain) appears in the sequencing data of a study of PD-1 blockade in mismatch repair-deficient tumors. Germline lookup yields CDR1 LGHNA and CDR2 YSLEER. V lost 4 bases and J 2 bases, leaving 12 bases between the germline ends. This CDR3 is 14 amino acids long. Sequencing was performed with immunoSEQ multiplex PCR; in TCRdb, only in-frame clones are kept and a portion is missing. This table has 100,000 to 150,000 clones, 70% to 90% appearing once. Sequencing was performed on peripheral blood, taken 44 weeks after starting pembrolizumab. The TCR was taken from an adult with mismatch repair-deficient cancer. The chain is built from TRBV4-3 and TRBJ2-7, with no clear D. In DNA form, the CDR3 reads TGCGCCAGCAGCCTCCGGCCATGGGCCTACGAGCAGTACTTC. Translated: CASSLRPWAYEQYF.